The clone carrying this T cell receptor beta chain has only a few counts. The antigen is not known. TCRdb re-analysed the 5' RACE reads in MiXCR, keeping a single row per CDR3 protein. The repertoire holds a few hundred thousand distinct CDR3 sequences, roughly 18% seen once, with around 12% in the top ten. The data are from a study of identical twins. Whole-study findings and limits: Cross-sectional statistics underpinned the conclusions; the same donors were not followed. Part of the zero-insertion signal could reflect confounding by invariant MAIT and iNKT cells. Abundant beta clonotypes from cord blood bore fewer insertions; memory repertoires lacked this pattern.

V gave up 0 bases and J gave up 7 bases, with 10 bases separating them. This CDR3 contains 12 residues. Germline V gene sequence: CDR1 DFQATT, CDR2 SNEGSKA (reference sequence). Sequenced input: naive T cells sorted from blood. This clonotype originated in a man aged 50-59 years in good health. The genes are TRBV20-1 and TRBJ2-7; possibly TRBD1 for D (6 bases). In DNA form, the CDR3 reads TGCAGTGCTAGAGAGGGGGCTGGTGAGCAGTACTTC. It specifies CSAREGAGEQYF.